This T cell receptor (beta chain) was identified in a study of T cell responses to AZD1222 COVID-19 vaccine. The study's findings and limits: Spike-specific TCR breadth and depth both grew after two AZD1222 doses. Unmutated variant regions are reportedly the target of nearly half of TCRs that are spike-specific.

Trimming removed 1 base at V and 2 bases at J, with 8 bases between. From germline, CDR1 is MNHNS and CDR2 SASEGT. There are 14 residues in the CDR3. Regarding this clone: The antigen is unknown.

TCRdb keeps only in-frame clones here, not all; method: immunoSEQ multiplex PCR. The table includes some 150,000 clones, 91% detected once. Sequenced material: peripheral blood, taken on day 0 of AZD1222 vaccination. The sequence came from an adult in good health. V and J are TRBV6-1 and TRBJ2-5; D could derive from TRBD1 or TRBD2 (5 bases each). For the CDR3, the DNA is TGTGCCAGCAGTGAAGGGTGGGGGCAAGAGACCCAGTACTTC. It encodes CASSEGWGQETQYF.